The clone carrying this T cell receptor (beta chain) came up once. The antigen remains undetermined. These data are taken from a study of T cell responses to AZD1222 COVID-19 vaccine. General study results and limits: Along spike, vaccine-associated CD4 TCRs were found throughout, with dominance at 160-218 and 743-854. A mostly white British donor set with more females was recruited, and clonal diversity was possibly underestimated.

Profiling relied on immunoSEQ multiplex PCR, and the TCRdb table lists in-frame clones only, not all of them. The table records about 140,000 clones, around 90% of them present only once. Specimen: peripheral blood, collected on day 0 of AZD1222 vaccination. The TCR was taken from an adult in good health.

DNA for the CDR3: TGTGCCAGCAGACCAATGGACACTAGCAATCAGCCCCAGCATTTT. Its translation: CASRPMDTSNQPQHF. The rearrangement links TRBV6-6 to TRBJ1-5; TRBD1 is a possible D gene (5 bases). The V gene lost 6 bases and the J gene lost 0 bases, with 12 bases spanning the gap. This CDR3 contains 15 residues. Germline lookup yields CDR1 MNHNY and CDR2 SVGAGI (reference sequence).